This TCR beta chain is drawn from a study of blood T cell repertoires in COVID-19. Study context: Some COVID-19 samples were acute and others convalescent; all came from the United States, Italy and Spain. PBMCs, B-cell-depleted T cells, or T cells provided the cDNA or gDNA that made up the material.

Authors' data handling: Quantification of nucleated cells was approximated via reference gene primer amplification. Repertoires were generated with immunoSEQ multiplex PCR, while TCRdb's copy carries only in-frame clones and drops some. That table is the source of V, J and clone size, and D and trimming were worked out from the DNA. Here the sample spans tens of thousands of clones, over 75% being singletons. The V segment lost 9 bases and the J segment 5 bases; nucleotides outside the gene matches: 12. The germline V gene has CDR1 LNHDA and CDR2 SQIVND (reference sequence). This CDR3 is built from 14 residues.

Specimen: peripheral blood. V and J are TRBV19 and TRBJ2-5; 7 bases are shared with TRBD2. The sequence was obtained from a human donor in a cohort sampled during active COVID-19. CDR3 loop: CASQATGGWETQYF. CDR3 in DNA: TGTGCCAGCCAGGCGACGGGGGGTTGGGAGACCCAGTACTTC.